This TCR beta chain emerged from a study of shared clonotypes between healthy human individuals (dated by TCRdb to 2020 to 2021). Concerning the study at large: A few men and a couple of women, aged 18 to 49 years, made up the cohort. For each donor, CD4 naive and CD4 memory were each given three plates, CD8 naive was given two plates, and CD8 memory was given one plate. The study deeply sequenced blood TCR repertoires of five healthy adults to estimate repertoire size and the extent of clonotype sharing between individuals. Different laboratories and diverse techniques were used to prepare libraries and sequence TCR repertoires, to increase sequencing depth and limit assay-specific biases. Between about 0.85 and 9.5 billion PBMCs per donor were obtained by leukapheresis.

Using the deep immunoSEQ assay, multiplex PCR amplified TCR CDR3 regions from genomic DNA. Genomic DNA extracted from each cell subset was distributed evenly over all wells of several immunoSEQ 96-well plates, and each plate served as one replicate. For sorted subsets, 200 ng of genomic DNA, equivalent to 25,000 to 35,000 T cell genomes, went into each replicate PCR. Purified libraries were quantified with a Qubit 3.0 fluorometer, sized on a Bioanalyzer 2100, and re-quantified with the KAPA Library Quantification kit. A separate single-read 150-cycle Illumina NextSeq 550 flow cell was used to sequence each immunoSEQ 96-well plate. Per the source publication's procedure: Because the immunoSEQ output included only junctional sequences and no quality scores, the filtering could not be the same as the filtering used for full-length reads. To assign V/J genes and CDR3, sequences were annotated against IMGT germline references using PyIR, a Python wrapper for IgBLAST v1.9. Reads were filtered out if the reads had weak V/J assignments (E-value above 1e-6), no CDR3, stop codons, out-of-frame junctions, or ambiguous translated residues. A V3J clonotype was defined by an identical inferred V gene, J gene, and CDR3 amino acid sequence. To compute the percentage overlap between repertoires, the number of shared unique clonotypes was divided by the size of the smaller repertoire. RTK rarefaction, the Chao1 estimator, and Recon v2.1 estimates of unobserved clonotypes were used to assess repertoire richness. Generation probabilities were computed with OLGA for all TCRbeta clonotypes obtained by the gDNA method from several donors. TCRdb retrieved this table from immuneACCESS and kept in-frame rearrangements only. Not all clones are present; in checked studies, unresolved V genes account for under half, and no reason is known for the remainder. V and J calls and clone size are copied from that table; D and trimming were computed from the DNA. The sample data list millions of clones, and about 93% of these were observed just once. The top ten constitute under 2% of the sample.

CD8 naive samples consisted of CD45RO-negative cells that were positively selected for CCR7, yielding a CD45RA+CCR7+ population without TemRA cells. The donors were healthy, HIV-negative adults who had no recently reported acute infections or vaccinations. All donors were Caucasian adults living in Nashville, Tennessee, USA. Blood was collected by leukapheresis, and PBMCs were isolated by Ficoll-Histopaque density gradient centrifugation and then cryopreserved in liquid nitrogen vapor phase. Analytical flow cytometry was used to check the purity and quantity of every magnetically sorted T cell population. Each sorted fraction had its genomic DNA isolated and then quantified by UV absorbance on a Nanodrop 2000c. What the research found in general, with its limitations: Naive subsets generally had larger estimated clonotype richness than memory subsets did. Pairwise subsampling indicated that sequencing depth was expected to affect the degree of clonotype sharing among donors. Sampling was restricted to blood, and TCR repertoires in tissues likely differ from the TCR repertoires found in blood. Rarefaction of sorted-subset datasets indicated incomplete sequencing despite the large sequencing depth. Because the study included a small number of donors, the genetic and exposure-history diversity represented was limited. Higher generation probabilities were observed for clonotypes shared by all four sorted-subset donors than for non-shared clonotypes. Across four donors, roughly 5.4% of naive CD4, around 3.5% of naive CD8, under 2.5% of memory CD4, and 0.4% of memory CD8 clonotypes were shared.

Spanning cysteine to phenylalanine, the CDR3 consists of 13 amino acids. Of all the DNA, just the CDR3 is kept, 39 bases in frame from base 1. The trim is 4 bases for V and 2 bases for J, with a gap of 5 bases between the germline ends. Sequences MGHRA (CDR1) and YSYEKL (CDR2) are obtained from the germline V gene. Note on this clone: Its target antigen remains unknown. No much larger clonotype is one base removed from it; base qualities were not supplied. Within the sample, other DNA sequences also encode this same CDR3.

The specimen sequenced was naive CD8+ T cells from PBMCs. The label giving this sample's cell subset or site can be read as: CD45RA+CCR7+. Recombination connected TRBV4-1 to TRBJ2-2; a confident D gene designation cannot be given. The TCR was taken from a man younger than 35 in good health. Some clones in this sample may be carry-over from other donors' samples. This receptor carries the CDR3 CASSLGNTGELFF. The nucleotides read TGCGCCAGCAGCCTCGGTAACACCGGGGAGCTGTTTTTT.